Listed below are T cell receptor beta chains from one sample, sequenced in a study of T cell clonotyping in hematopoietic cell transplantation. The protocol was immunoSEQ multiplex PCR, while the TCRdb copy is restricted to in-frame clones and leaves out a portion. The data contain several thousand clones, roughly 78% of them singletons. The source was peripheral blood mononuclear cells, collected 180 days after allogeneic stem cell transplant. The receptors were sampled from a male patient in his seventies who had an allogeneic stem cell transplant from an unrelated donor, so T cells may come from the graft donor. Some clones in this sample may be carry-over from other donors' samples. Both conserved end residues are part of each CDR3. D genes are given only for firm matches. The listing skips clone size in some rows; elsewhere it reads once, few, many or a size class.

CDR3aa: CAWRDPRDYNEQFF
CDR3nt: TGTGCCTGGAGGGACCCCAGGGACTACAATGAGCAGTTCTTC
len: 14
j_gene: TRBJ2-1
d_gene: -
abundance: -
v_gene: TRBV30

CDR3aa: CASGGQGYAGELFF
CDR3nt: TGTGCCAGCGGGGGACAGGGGTACGCCGGGGAGCTGTTTTTT
len: 14
j_gene: TRBJ2-2
d_gene: TRBD1
abundance: -
v_gene: TRBV27

CDR3aa: CASSAGSMNTEAFF
CDR3nt: TGCGCCAGCAGTGCCGGTTCCATGAACACTGAAGCTTTCTTT
len: 14
j_gene: TRBJ1-1
d_gene: -
abundance: -
v_gene: TRBV10-1

CDR3aa: CASSFIPGAEQFF
CDR3nt: TGTGCCAGCAGCTTCATCCCTGGGGCTGAGCAGTTCTTC
len: 13
j_gene: TRBJ2-1
d_gene: -
abundance: -
v_gene: TRBV7-9

CDR3aa: CASSGVGGGGNQPQHF
CDR3nt: TGCGCCAGCAGTGGGGTGGGGGGAGGAGGCAATCAGCCCCAGCATTTT
len: 16
j_gene: TRBJ1-5
d_gene: -
abundance: -
v_gene: TRBV10-2

CDR3aa: CASSQTGGLINEQFF
CDR3nt: TGCGCCAGCAGCCAAACGGGGGGCCTTATAAATGAGCAGTTCTTC
len: 15
j_gene: TRBJ2-1
d_gene: -
abundance: medium-sized
v_gene: TRBV5-1

CDR3aa: CASRQGAEQPQHF
CDR3nt: TGTGCCAGCAGGCAGGGGGCTGAGCAGCCCCAGCATTTT
len: 13
j_gene: TRBJ1-5
d_gene: TRBD1
abundance: -
v_gene: TRBV2

CDR3aa: CAWKEASGSYNEQFF
CDR3nt: TGTGCCTGGAAGGAGGCTAGCGGGAGCTACAATGAGCAGTTCTTC
len: 15
j_gene: TRBJ2-1
d_gene: TRBD2
abundance: -
v_gene: TRBV30

CDR3aa: CASSVSYQETQYF
CDR3nt: TGTGCCAGCAGTGTTAGTTACCAAGAGACCCAGTACTTC
len: 13
j_gene: TRBJ2-5
d_gene: -
abundance: -
v_gene: TRBV2

CDR3aa: CASSDDNQPQHF
CDR3nt: TGTGCCAGCAGTGACGATAATCAGCCCCAGCATTTT
len: 12
j_gene: TRBJ1-5
d_gene: -
abundance: -
v_gene: TRBV2

CDR3aa: CASFFDEGGEQYF
CDR3nt: TGTGCCAGCTTTTTTGATGAGGGAGGCGAGCAGTACTTC
len: 13
j_gene: TRBJ2-7
d_gene: -
abundance: -
v_gene: TRBV25-1

CDR3aa: CASRIHGTETQYF
CDR3nt: TGTGCCAGCAGAATACATGGGACAGAGACCCAGTACTTC
len: 13
j_gene: TRBJ2-5
d_gene: -
abundance: -
v_gene: TRBV27

CDR3aa: CASSLGVTQETQYF
CDR3nt: TGTGCCAGCAGCTTAGGTGTGACCCAAGAGACCCAGTACTTC
len: 14
j_gene: TRBJ2-5
d_gene: -
abundance: -
v_gene: TRBV11-2

CDR3aa: CASSAAGEEDTQYF
CDR3nt: TGTGCCAGCTCCGCGGCGGGAGAGGAAGATACGCAGTATTTT
len: 14
j_gene: TRBJ2-3
d_gene: TRBD2
abundance: -
v_gene: TRBV18